This T cell receptor beta chain was profiled in a study of regulatory T cells in long-lasting Graves disease. The germline gives CDR1 SGHTA, CDR2 FQGNSA. V dropped 3 bases and J dropped 2 bases, with 6 bases sitting between them. The CDR3 totals 13 residues. This clonotype was recorded many times. Arm-PCR of CDR3 regions with iRepertoire HTBI primers generated TCR beta libraries. Original data processing: Samples revealed roughly 60 TRBV and 11 to 15 TRBJ segments. TCRdb re-called the multiplex PCR reads through MiXCR, storing one row per CDR3 protein. What appears here as the V and J calls and clone size reflects TCRdb's work, not the paper's. This sample has approximately 350,000 distinct CDR3 sequences; 15% to 20% occur once, and the top ten carry 20% to 25%. Time point of the sample: newly diagnosed GD, antithyroid drugs for less than 3 months. The TCR library used RNA extracted from PBMCs. This sample was shared with a second study, whose subject was T cells in Graves' hyperthyroidism and ophthalmopathy.

The material was peripheral blood mononuclear cells (PBMCs), obtained at new diagnosis, from a patient treated with antithyroid drugs. The source is a woman in her late teens or twenties with Graves disease. The gene calls are TRBV7-2 and TRBJ2-3; D uncertain. In nucleotides, the CDR3 is TGTGCCAGCAGCTTCGTACTCACAGATACGCAGTATTTT. Translating it yields CASSFVLTDTQYF. The variable domain in full, with the rest retrieved from reference TRBV7-2 and TRBJ2-3, is GAGVSQSPSNKVTEKGKDVELRCDPISGHTALYWYRQSLGQGLEFLIYFQGNSAPDKSGLPSDRFSAERTGGSVSTLTIQRTQQEDSAVYLCASSFVLTDTQYFGPGTRLTVL.